This T cell receptor (beta chain) emerged from a study of blood T cell repertoires in COVID-19. Overall study context: Samples of COVID-19 (acute and convalescent) were obtained from the United States, Italy and Spain. T cells, B-cell-depleted T cells, or PBMCs provided the cDNA or gDNA that served as material.

With 7 bases clipped from V and 1 base from J, the junction kept 14 bases outside the gene matches. CDR3 length equals 18 residues. Germline V lookup: CDR1 SSHAT, CDR2 FNYEAQ (reference sequence). Original data processing: Amplification of reference gene primers was used by the study to estimate nucleated cell counts. Clones were read by immunoSEQ multiplex PCR, and TCRdb kept only the in-frame ones, dropping some. V and J calls and clone size are as listed in that table; D and trimming were resolved from the DNA. The sample lists under 110,000 clones; about 84% were seen once. This receptor was taken from a woman aged 55-75 years with acute or convalescent COVID-19. Sequencing input: peripheral blood. The rearrangement uses TRBV7-7 and TRBJ2-5, with TRBD2 matching over 11 bases. The CDR3 nucleotides read TGTGCCAGCAATCCGTTGCTAGCGGGGGGCCGATTCCAAGAGACCCAGTACTTC. Protein: CASNPLLAGGRFQETQYF.